Below are 20 T cell receptor beta chains sequenced from a single sample in a study of blood T cell repertoires in COVID-19. Profiled with immunoSEQ multiplex PCR; TCRdb holds only in-frame clones, not every one. This table has some 160,000 clones, 80% to 85% appearing once. Source material: peripheral blood. All receptors derive from a man aged 65 to 85 with active or convalescent COVID-19.

The rearrangement links TRBV11-2 to TRBJ2-7, with D tentatively TRBD2 (7 bases). V lost 2 bases and J 0 bases, leaving 11 bases between the germline ends. This CDR3 has 15 amino acids. The germline CDR1 and CDR2 sequences are SGHAT and FQNNGV. CDR3 amino acids: CASSLRGASSYEQYF. CDR3 nucleotides: TGTGCCAGCAGCTTACGGGGGGCGAGCTCCTACGAGCAGTACTTC.

V usage is TRBV5-6 and J usage is TRBJ2-1, with D perhaps TRBD1 (6 bases). With 4 bases removed from V and 4 bases from J, the gap between germline ends came to 9 bases. From germline, CDR1 is SGHDT and CDR2 YYEEEE. This CDR3 has 13 amino acids. DNA of the CDR3: TGTGCCAGCAGCCTTGGACAGTACAATGAGCAGTTCTTC. It specifies CASSLGQYNEQFF. The whole variable domain, filled in from reference TRBV5-6 and TRBJ2-1, reads DAGVTQSPTHLIKTRGQQVTLRCSPKSGHDTVSWYQQALGQGPQFIFQYYEEEERQRGNFPDRFSGHQFPNYSSELNVNALLLGDSALYLCASSLGQYNEQFFGPGTRLTVL.

The genes are TRBV5-5 and TRBJ1-5; TRBD1 is a possible D gene (6 bases). Germline V CDR1 and CDR2: SGHKS, YYEKEE (reference sequence). This CDR3 region has 17 residues. The V end lost 2 bases, the J end lost 0 bases, and 15 bases lay between the germline ends. In DNA form, the CDR3 reads TGTGCCAGCAGCTTTTGGGCAGGGGCGGGTAGCAATCAGCCCCAGCATTTT. It codes for CASSFWAGAGSNQPQHF.

The V and J genes are TRBV25-1 and TRBJ2-5; TRBD1 matches at 8 bases. The CDR3 runs to 15 residues. Looked up from germline, CDR1 is MGHDK and CDR2 is SYGVNS. The J segment lost 1 base and the V segment lost 5 bases, leaving 6 bases of the junction unmatched. The CDR3 loop reads CASSRPGGSQETQYF. The CDR3 DNA reads TGTGCCAGCAGTCGCCCAGGGGGCTCCCAAGAGACCCAGTACTTC.

The rearrangement joins TRBV11-2 to TRBJ2-1, with 9 positions matching TRBD1. CDR1 is SGHAT, CDR2 FQNNGV, per germline. J was trimmed by 7 bases and V by 4 bases; bases with no gene match: 8. This CDR3 contains 15 residues. The CDR3 nucleotides are TGTGCCAGCAGCTCTAACTGGGGACAGGGTAATGAGCAGTTCTTC. Translation gives CASSSNWGQGNEQFF.

The rearrangement joins TRBV5-5 to TRBJ2-2, with a weak D call TRBD1 (6 bases). V lost 1 base and J 6 bases, leaving 7 bases between the germline ends. The CDR3 runs to 13 residues. The germline CDR1 and CDR2 sequences are SGHKS and YYEKEE (reference sequence). The chain's CDR3 is CASSLTGPGELFF. Here the CDR3 DNA reads TGTGCCAGCAGCTTGACAGGGCCCGGGGAGCTGTTTTTT.

The chain is built from TRBV5-1 and TRBJ2-1, with TRBD2 matching 8 bases. The CDR3 length is 15 residues. The J segment lost 4 bases and the V segment lost 2 bases, leaving 5 bases of the junction unmatched. Germline lookup yields CDR1 SGHRS and CDR2 YFSETQ. The CDR3 loop is CASSLLAEYYNEQFF. The CDR3 bases are TGCGCCAGCAGCTTACTAGCGGAGTATTACAATGAGCAGTTCTTC.

The rearrangement links TRBV7-2 to TRBJ1-1, with a tentative D call TRBD1 (5 bases). The V end was cut by 1 base, the J end by 5 bases, with 8 bases between. CDR1 and CDR2 (germline): SGHTA, FQGNSA. The CDR3 spans 13 residues. CDR3 sequence: CASSLEGWTEAFF. The CDR3 coding sequence is TGTGCCAGCAGCTTAGAGGGGTGGACTGAAGCTTTCTTT.

This clone has more than one count but fewer than ten. This chain joins TRBV5-1 and TRBJ1-1, with 7 bases identical to TRBD1. The germline V gene encodes CDR1 SGHRS and CDR2 YFSETQ. Trimming took 3 bases from V and 7 from J; bases not matched to a gene: 3. The CDR3 totals 12 residues. CDR3 nucleotide sequence: TGCGCCAGCAGCTCCGACAGGGATGAAGCTTTCTTT. It is translated as CASSSDRDEAFF.

J is TRBJ2-7 and V is TRBV7-6; perhaps TRBD1 as D (5 bases). CDR1 and CDR2 from the germline V gene are SGHVS and FNYEAQ. The V and J ends lost 0 bases and 2 bases respectively, with 14 bases between them. The CDR3 is made up of 16 amino acids. The CDR3 DNA follows: TGTGCCAGCAGCTTAGCCCCAGGGTTGGGGACCTACGAGCAGTACTTC. This gives the protein CASSLAPGLGTYEQYF. The full variable domain, in which reference TRBV7-6 and TRBJ2-7 provide the parts outside the CDR3, is GAGVSQSPRYKVTKRGQDVALRCDPISGHVSLYWYRQALGQGPEFLTYFNYEAQQDKSGLPNDRFSAERPEGSISTLTIQRTEQRDSAMYRCASSLAPGLGTYEQYFGPGTRLTVT.

The chain joins TRBV4-3 to TRBJ1-2, with D perhaps TRBD1 (6 bases). Germline V gene data show CDR1 as LGHNA and CDR2 as YSLEER. There are 13 residues in the CDR3. V lost 4 bases to trimming and J lost 3 bases, with 9 bases between them. Written as DNA, the CDR3 is TGCGCCAGCAGCCCACGGACAGACTATGGCTACACCTTC. This gives the protein CASSPRTDYGYTF.

The genes are TRBV5-1 and TRBJ2-3; 9 bases line up with TRBD1. J was trimmed by 6 bases and V by 1 base; bases with no gene match: 0. Germline CDR1 is SGHRS and CDR2 is YFSETQ. The CDR3 totals 13 residues. The CDR3 DNA is TGCGCCAGCAGCTTGACAGGGGGCGATACGCAGTATTTT. Translated, it gives CASSLTGGDTQYF.

The chain carries TRBV27 and TRBJ1-6; D perhaps matches TRBD1 (6 bases). This CDR3 region has 14 residues. CDR1 and CDR2 (germline): MNHEY, SMNVEV (reference sequence). Trimming cost V 11 bases and J 7 bases, with 18 bases left between them. CDR3 amino acids: CASAGGRLNSPLHF. CDR3 sequence (DNA): TGTGCCTCAGCGGGGGGGCGGCTAAATTCACCCCTCCACTTT.

The chain uses TRBV30 and TRBJ1-4, with D tentatively TRBD1 (6 bases). Germline V gives CDR1 GTSNPN, CDR2 SVGIG (reference sequence). CDR3 length: 14 amino acids. V lost 0 bases to trimming and J lost 5 bases, with 10 bases between them. For the CDR3, the DNA is TGTGCCTGGAGTGTAGGGGGTTCAAATGAAAAACTGTTTTTT. Translating it yields CAWSVGGSNEKLFF.

The V call is TRBV7-9, the J call TRBJ1-1; possibly TRBD1 for D (5 bases). The germline V and J ends were trimmed by 4 bases and 1 base, with 10 bases remaining between them. Looked up from germline, CDR1 is SEHNR and CDR2 is FQNEAQ (reference sequence). The length of the CDR3 is 14 residues. The DNA of the CDR3 is TGTGCCAGCAGCTCCAGGGTGTCGAACACTGAAGCTTTCTTT. Amino acid sequence: CASSSRVSNTEAFF. The full variable domain, in which reference TRBV7-9 and TRBJ1-1 provide the parts outside the CDR3, is DTGVSQNPRHKITKRGQNVTFRCDPISEHNRLYWYRQTLGQGPEFLTYFQNEAQLEKSRLLSDRFSAERPKGSFSTLEIQRTEQGDSAMYLCASSSRVSNTEAFFGQGTRLTVV.

V gene TRBV30 combines with J gene TRBJ1-5; tentatively, D is TRBD1 (6 bases). Germline V gives CDR1 GTSNPN, CDR2 SVGIG (reference sequence). The CDR3 loop spans 14 amino acids. The germline V and J ends were trimmed by 2 bases and 4 bases, with 12 bases remaining between them. CDR3 nucleotide sequence: TGTGCCTGGAGTCGAAGCAGGGGAAATCAGCCCCAGCATTTT. It is translated as CAWSRSRGNQPQHF.

This clone has only a few counts. The chain joins TRBV6-6 to TRBJ1-1; a possible D gene is TRBD1 (5 bases). The CDR3 extends over 14 amino acids. V lost 6 bases and J lost 6, with 17 bases in between. The germline V gene has CDR1 MNHNY and CDR2 SVGAGI (reference sequence). CDR3 sequence reads: CASSPRDYLSEAFF. In DNA form, the CDR3 reads TGTGCCAGCAGCCCCAGGGATTACCTTTCTGAAGCTTTCTTT.

This rearrangement joins TRBV5-1 to TRBJ2-3; D gene uncertain. The CDR3 spans 13 residues. V dropped 0 bases and J dropped 5 bases, with 7 bases sitting between them. Germline V CDR1 and CDR2: SGHRS, YFSETQ. The CDR3: CASSLVTRDTQYF. The DNA for the CDR3 is TGCGCCAGCAGCTTGGTTACGAGAGATACGCAGTATTTT.

The count of this clone is one. The rearrangement uses TRBV5-1 and TRBJ1-2; weak D call: TRBD1 (5 bases). Deletions cut 0 bases from V and 5 bases from J, with 11 bases between. The CDR3 totals 14 residues. Germline CDR1 SGHRS, CDR2 YFSETQ. In nucleotides, the CDR3 is TGCGCCAGCAGCTTGGTTGGGAGGGGATATGGCTACACCTTC. It codes for CASSLVGRGYGYTF.

The V call is TRBV2, the J call TRBJ2-2; TRBD1 is a possible D gene (5 bases). CDR1 SNHLY and CDR2 FYNNEI come from the germline V gene. The ends were cut back, 7 bases at V and 8 bases at J, with 17 bases in the middle. The CDR3 is 14 residues long. CDR3 nucleotides: TGTGCCAGCATCCCCTCCCAGGGATTTGGGGAGCTGTTTTTT. It encodes CASIPSQGFGELFF.